Shown below are 13 T cell receptor beta chains from a single sample sequenced in a study of radiation and T cells in renal cell carcinoma. The table came from immunoSEQ multiplex PCR; TCRdb's copy has only in-frame clones and leaves some out. The sample shows 50,000 to 75,000 clones, approximately 84% of them seen only once. Time point defined: baseline pretreatment blood. Stated treatment: 15 Gy SBRT to primary tumor, nephrectomy 4 weeks later. The specimen was blood, collected from a patient whose treatment included radiotherapy and nephrectomy. The receptors come from a man aged 55 to 70 with renal cell carcinoma.

The chain recombines TRBV5-1 with TRBJ2-1, with TRBD2 matching 9 bases. V lost 2 bases, J lost 0 bases, and 3 bases stayed unmatched. The CDR3 consists of 16 residues. Germline assignment: CDR1 SGHRS and CDR2 YFSETQ. CDR3 sequence reads: CASSFNSGSSYNEQFF. CDR3 DNA sequence: TGCGCCAGCAGCTTTAATAGCGGGAGCTCCTACAATGAGCAGTTCTTC.

This chain connects TRBV7-2 to TRBJ2-7; D uncertain. V was shortened by 5 bases and J by 7 bases, with 9 bases between the two germline ends. CDR3 length equals 11 residues. Looked up from germline, CDR1 is SGHTA and CDR2 is FQGNSA. CDR3 coding DNA: TGTGCCAGCAGCAATTTGGGGGAGCAGTACTTC. Translated, it gives CASSNLGEQYF.

This chain links TRBV5-1 with TRBJ2-1, with 7 positions matching TRBD1. CDR1 is SGHRS, CDR2 YFSETQ, per germline. Trimming at V came to 4 bases and at J to 6 bases, leaving 10 bases not matched to a gene. The CDR3 is 15 residues long. CDR3 coding DNA: TGCGCCAGCAGCATGGGACAGACAAGGGGCAATGAGCAGTTCTTC. Amino acids: CASSMGQTRGNEQFF.

This sequence joins TRBV13 and TRBJ2-2; D not certain. The germline CDR1 and CDR2 sequences are PRHDT and FYEKMQ (reference sequence). Trimming removed 4 bases from V and 2 bases from J, with 11 bases in between. This CDR3 is built from 15 residues. This chain's CDR3 is CASSSRAPNTGELFF. CDR3 sequence (DNA): TGTGCCAGCAGCTCTCGGGCACCCAACACCGGGGAGCTGTTTTTT.

This clone was detected a few times. The chain links TRBV19 to TRBJ1-2; D might be TRBD1 (6 bases). Trimming took 1 base from V and 7 from J, leaving 10 bases between them. Germline loops: CDR1 LNHDA, CDR2 SQIVND (reference sequence). CDR3 size: 13 residues. The CDR3 region is CASSIAQGSGYTF. The CDR3 DNA reads as TGTGCCAGTAGTATAGCACAGGGATCTGGCTACACCTTC.

Only a few counts were recorded for this clone. This rearrangement joins TRBV6-5 to TRBJ1-2, with D uncertain. Germline CDR1 is MNHEY and CDR2 is SVGAGI. V shed 0 bases and J shed 2 bases, with 7 bases lying between them. The CDR3 totals 14 residues. This chain's CDR3 is CASSYSSKNYGYTF. CDR3 nucleotides: TGTGCCAGCAGTTACTCTTCCAAAAACTATGGCTACACCTTC.

J is TRBJ1-1 and V is TRBV11-2; D possibly corresponds to TRBD1 (6 bases). The CDR3 runs to 16 residues. V gave up 4 bases and J gave up 8 bases, with 23 bases separating them. Germline V gene lookup returns CDR1 SGHAT and CDR2 FQNNGV. The CDR3 bases are TGTGCCAGCAGCTCCTTACTACAGGGAAGGGATCCCGAAGCTTTCTTT. Residues: CASSSLLQGRDPEAFF.

The chain has TRBV5-1 and TRBJ1-2; TRBD1 agrees at 8 bases. The V gene end was trimmed by 0 bases and the J gene end by 4 bases; junction bases not matched to a gene: 5. This CDR3 has 15 residues. The germline gives CDR1 SGHRS, CDR2 YFSETQ. Here the CDR3 DNA reads TGCGCCAGCAGCTTGGCCGCAGGGGGCGCCTATGGCTACACCTTC. This codes for CASSLAAGGAYGYTF.

The chain carries TRBV6-1 and TRBJ2-7; D ambiguous. The V and J ends lost 4 bases and 3 bases respectively, with 13 bases between them. CDR1 is MNHNS, CDR2 SASEGT, per germline. The CDR3 is made up of 14 amino acids. The CDR3 coding sequence is TGTGCCAGCAGTGCCGAAGTAGCAAGCTACGAGCAGTACGTC. This encodes CASSAEVASYEQYV.

J is TRBJ2-1 and V is TRBV4-1; 11 bases line up with TRBD2. The trim removed 0 bases at V and 8 bases at J, leaving 12 bases unmatched. The CDR3 consists of 18 residues. Germline V gene data show CDR1 as MGHRA and CDR2 as YSYEKL. CDR3 sequence reads: CASSQDVGLAGRLDEQFF. CDR3 bases: TGCGCCAGCAGCCAAGATGTAGGACTAGCGGGTCGCTTGGATGAGCAGTTCTTC.

V is TRBV19 and J is TRBJ1-5, with 8 bases fitting TRBD1. Trimming cost V 6 bases and J 5 bases; bases outside gene matches: 3. CDR3 length: 13 residues. Germline V gives CDR1 LNHDA, CDR2 SQIVND (reference sequence). CDR3 sequence: CASSDRGYQPQHF. The CDR3 DNA is TGTGCCAGTAGCGACAGGGGATATCAGCCCCAGCATTTT.

The chain is built from TRBV7-6 and TRBJ2-1; D is unresolved. The CDR3 extends over 17 amino acids. Trimming cost V 1 base and J 1 base, with 14 bases left between them. The germline gives CDR1 SGHVS, CDR2 FNYEAQ. CDR3 DNA: TGTGCCAGCAGCTTAGATGTAGCCGAGAATTCCTACAATGAGCAGTTCTTC. Protein: CASSLDVAENSYNEQFF.

This chain joins TRBV4-2 and TRBJ1-2; tentatively, D is TRBD1 (6 bases). There are 15 residues in the CDR3. Germline V gene data show CDR1 as LGHNA and CDR2 as YNFKEQ. Between the trimmed V and J ends, which lost 1 base and 4 bases, there was a span of 13 bases. CDR3 bases: TGTGCCAGCAGCCAAGCAGGGGAGACCGTCTATGGCTACACCTTC. This translates into CASSQAGETVYGYTF.